The following is a T cell receptor (beta chain) sequence with its context. Its antigen is not known. This CDR3 is 15 amino acids long. The germline V gene encodes CDR1 MRHNA and CDR2 SNTAGT. Trimming took off 8 bases at V and 3 bases at J, with 17 bases between the two ends. In TCRdb, the reads were re-called with MiXCR into one record per CDR3 protein. The sample yields about 890,000 distinct CDR3 sequences, around 31% seen once. The data derive from a study of T cell repertoires in cytomegalovirus infection. This clonotype was sampled from a human donor in good health (CMV status not recorded). Some clones in this sample may be carry-over from other donors' samples. The rearrangement joins TRBV6-4 to TRBJ2-1, with D tentatively TRBD2 (5 bases). The sample in question was cultured CD8+ T cells from PBMCs, obtained from culture after CMV antigen stimulation. The CDR3, as DNA: TGTGCCAGCTCCGAGAGATCCGGGGACTACAATGAGCAGTTCTTC. It yields the protein CASSERSGDYNEQFF.